Presented here are 6 T cell receptor beta chains from one specimen sequenced in a study of identical twins. TCRdb called the 5' RACE reads again in MiXCR, with one record for every CDR3 protein. Here the sample spans 690,000 or so distinct CDR3 sequences, over 8.5% being singletons. This same sample was also taken into another study, of yellow fever vaccine responses in identical twins.

Material for sequencing was PBMCs. The receptors originated from a woman aged 18 to 35 in good health.

This clonotype was recorded at least ten times. V is TRBV29-1 and J is TRBJ2-3; 11 nucleotides align to TRBD2. The CDR3 spans 13 residues. The germline CDR1 and CDR2 sequences are SQVTM and ANQGSEA. V shed 4 bases, J shed 5 bases, and the junction held 2 bases outside the gene matches. Here the CDR3 reads CSVASGGLDTQYF. The CDR3 coding sequence is TGCAGCGTTGCTAGCGGGGGGTTAGATACGCAGTATTTT.

This clonotype was counted a few times. The V gene is TRBV4-1, the J gene TRBJ1-3; D remains unclear. Per the germline V gene, CDR1 is MGHRA and CDR2 is YSYEKL. With 1 base removed from V and 0 bases from J, the gap between germline ends came to 7 bases. The CDR3 consists of 15 residues. Written as DNA, the CDR3 is TGCGCCAGCAGCCAAGCTGCCCGCTCTGGAAACACCATATATTTT. Its translation is CASSQAARSGNTIYF.

V gene TRBV7-9 combines with J gene TRBJ1-1; no clear D. There are 16 residues in the CDR3. Germline V CDR1 and CDR2: SEHNR, FQNEAQ (reference sequence). Deletions cut 4 bases from V and 1 base from J, with 16 bases between. In DNA form, the CDR3 reads TGTGCCAGCAGCTCTCCGGCAGGCGGAGCGAACACTGAAGCTTTCTTT. It is translated as CASSSPAGGANTEAFF.

This clonotype was counted only a few times. The chain joins TRBV5-8 to TRBJ2-5; 12 bases match TRBD2. Losses at the gene ends were 3 bases for V and 1 base for J; bases not matched to a gene: 4. Germline V CDR1 and CDR2: SGHTS, YDEGEE. The CDR3 is 16 residues long. DNA for the CDR3: TGTGCCAGCAGCTCCGGACTAGCGGGGATCCAAGAGACCCAGTACTTC. Translating gives CASSSGLAGIQETQYF.

This clonotype was recorded a few times. This chain connects TRBV10-3 to TRBJ1-3; the D gene is possibly TRBD1 (5 bases). Trimming stripped 5 bases from V and 3 bases from J, with 11 bases between. CDR1 and CDR2 (germline): ENHRY, SYGVKD. CDR3 size: 14 residues. The CDR3 region has the DNA TGTGCCATCAGTCACGGGACGGATGGAAACACCATATATTTT. Protein product: CAISHGTDGNTIYF.

The chain couples TRBV29-1 to TRBJ2-7; 8 bases align to TRBD1. Germline CDR1 reads SQVTM; CDR2 reads ANQGSEA. With 0 bases clipped from V and 3 bases from J, the junction kept 10 bases outside the gene matches. The CDR3 length is 16 residues. Written as DNA, the CDR3 is TGCAGCGTTGAAGAACCCAGCTTTGACAGGGGCTACGAGCAGTACTTC. It translates to CSVEEPSFDRGYEQYF.